Presented here are 19 T cell receptor beta chains from one specimen sequenced in a study. MiXCR, run by TCRdb on the 5' RACE reads, gives a single entry per CDR3 protein. The sample consists of about 62,000 distinct CDR3 sequences, just under 30% of them appearing once. Material for sequencing was tumor-infiltrating naive CD4+ T cells sorted from the breast tumor. The sample's subset: naive CD4+ T cells, CD4+CD45RA+CD25-. Receptor source: a female donor with breast cancer.

The V and J genes are TRBV20-1 and TRBJ2-3; 10 bases match TRBD2. The CDR3 length is 15 residues. Per the germline V gene, CDR1 is DFQATT and CDR2 is SNEGSKA (reference sequence). The junction had 7 bases not matched to a gene; V was cut back by 5 bases and J by 2 bases. DNA of the CDR3: TGCAGTGCTCTGCTAGCGGGGGAAATCACAGATACGCAGTATTTT. It translates to CSALLAGEITDTQYF.

V is TRBV20-1 and J is TRBJ2-1, with 8 bases matching TRBD1. Trimming removed 5 bases from V and 8 bases from J; junction bases left unmatched: 5. CDR3 length: 12 residues. Germline V CDR1 and CDR2: DFQATT, SNEGSKA (reference sequence). CDR3 nucleotides: TGCAGTGCTCAAGACAGGGGAGATGAGCAGTTCTTC. It codes for CSAQDRGDEQFF.

The chain joins TRBV4-2 to TRBJ1-2; D unresolved. This CDR3 region has 15 residues. Germline CDR1 and CDR2: LGHNA and YNFKEQ. Between the trimmed V and J ends, which lost 0 bases and 5 bases, there was a span of 13 bases. The CDR3 loop reads CASSQDLSGLYGYTF. The CDR3, as DNA: TGTGCCAGCAGCCAAGATTTGTCAGGACTTTATGGCTACACCTTC.

A remark on this clonotype: One end of the junction fails to match germline, which may point to a read error. This chain joins TRBV10-3 and TRBJ2-5; 8 positions agree with TRBD2. Germline V gene sequence: CDR1 ENHRY, CDR2 SYGVKD. CDR3 length: 14 amino acids. The DNA for the CDR3 is TGCGCCATCAGTGCCAGCGGGAGAGGGGAGACCCAGTACTTC. Amino acids: CAISASGRGETQYF.

The V gene is TRBV12-3 or TRBV12-4, the J gene TRBJ2-3; TRBD1 is a possible D gene (7 bases). This CDR3 contains 17 residues. V lost 3 bases and J 0 bases, leaving 16 bases between the germline ends. This CDR3 is CASSFSAGGPSTDTQYF. Written as DNA, the CDR3 is TGTGCCAGCAGTTTCTCGGCAGGGGGGCCTAGCACAGATACGCAGTATTTT.

This clonotype was observed many times. The chain recombines TRBV6-2 or TRBV6-3 with TRBJ2-7; D possibly corresponds to TRBD2 (5 bases). The CDR3 is 12 amino acids. With 7 bases removed from V and 1 base from J, the gap between germline ends came to 8 bases. The germline V gene has CDR1 MNHEY and CDR2 SVGEGT. The DNA for the CDR3 is TGTGCCAGCATTGGAGGATCCTACGAGCAGTACTTC. Translation: CASIGGSYEQYF.

The rearrangement links TRBV5-1 to TRBJ2-1, with D possibly matching TRBD2 (5 bases). Per the germline V gene, CDR1 is SGHRS and CDR2 is YFSETQ. V lost 5 bases and J 10 bases, leaving 22 bases between the germline ends. The CDR3 has 15 residues. The CDR3 DNA reads TGCGCCAGCAGATTGCCGGGATCGGGGTTAGGGGAGCAGTTCTTC. Amino acid sequence: CASRLPGSGLGEQFF.

The V and J genes are TRBV5-1 and TRBJ2-2; tentatively, D is TRBD1 (5 bases). V was clipped by 0 bases and J by 4 bases, with 10 bases between them. The CDR3 length is 15 residues. The germline V gene has CDR1 SGHRS and CDR2 YFSETQ. CDR3 protein: CASSLDRQITGELFF. CDR3 sequence (DNA): TGCGCCAGCAGCTTGGACCGACAGATCACCGGGGAGCTGTTTTTT.

This clonotype is medium-sized. This chain links TRBV6-5 with TRBJ2-1, with TRBD2 identical over 9 bases. V gave up 0 bases and J gave up 9 bases; unmatched junction bases: 6. The CDR3 has 15 amino acids. Germline V gene sequence: CDR1 MNHEY, CDR2 SVGAGI. The CDR3 reads CASSYSSGGKGEQFF. CDR3 DNA: TGTGCCAGCAGTTACTCGAGCGGGGGGAAGGGTGAGCAGTTCTTC.

In its sample, this clonotype was seen once. Sequence at one end of the junction differs from germline and may be a read error. The rearrangement uses TRBV4-1 and TRBJ2-7; 9 bases agree with TRBD1. The CDR3 contains 15 residues. Germline V CDR1 and CDR2: MGHRA, YSYEKL. The CDR3 DNA sequence: TGCGCCGGCAGCCGGATGGGACAGGGTCCCTACGAGCAGTACTTC. It codes for CAGSRMGQGPYEQYF.

The rearrangement joins TRBV20-1 to TRBJ1-1; 7 bases map to TRBD1. Trimming took 6 bases from V and 0 from J; bases not matched to a gene: 4. The CDR3 totals 13 residues. The germline V gene has CDR1 DFQATT and CDR2 SNEGSKA (reference sequence). Here the CDR3 reads CSATQGLNTEAFF. The CDR3 bases are TGCAGTGCGACACAGGGGCTGAACACTGAAGCTTTCTTT.

At least ten counts were recorded for this clonotype. The chain employs TRBV4-3 and TRBJ2-1; D gene ambiguous. Per the germline V gene, CDR1 is LGHNA and CDR2 is YSLEER. V lost 1 base and J 0 bases, leaving 7 bases between the germline ends. There are 15 residues in the CDR3. CDR3 in amino acids: CASSQVLSSYNEQFF. CDR3 bases: TGCGCCAGCAGCCAAGTCCTAAGCTCCTACAATGAGCAGTTCTTC.

V usage is TRBV9 and J usage is TRBJ2-6; D uncertain. V was clipped by 4 bases and J by 1 base, with 6 bases between them. This CDR3 comprises 14 residues. Per the germline V gene, CDR1 is SGDLS and CDR2 is YYNGEE. CDR3 nucleotide sequence: TGTGCCAGCAGCACGAGGTCTGGGGCCAACGTCCTGACTTTC. It is translated as CASSTRSGANVLTF.

This clonotype was observed a few times. The genes are TRBV7-8 and TRBJ1-5, with 7 positions matching TRBD1. Trimming cost V 5 bases and J 4 bases; bases outside gene matches: 8. Germline V gives CDR1 SGHVS, CDR2 FQNEAQ. CDR3 length equals 15 residues. The CDR3: CASSARDSLNQPQHF. The CDR3 nucleotides read TGTGCCAGCAGCGCCCGGGACAGCCTAAATCAGCCCCAGCATTTT.

There are a few counts of this clonotype. The genes are TRBV3-1 and TRBJ2-1; D is unclear. From germline, CDR1 is LGHDT and CDR2 YNNKEL (reference sequence). This CDR3 region has 14 residues. V was clipped by 1 base and J by 6 bases, with 10 bases between them. The CDR3 nucleotides read TGTGCCAGCAGCCAAGTTCGTCTAGGCAATGAGCAGTTCTTC. The encoded protein is CASSQVRLGNEQFF.

The CDR3 DNA reads TGTGCCAGCAGTAAAGCGGGCAGCTACGAGCAGTACTTC. Translated: CASSKAGSYEQYF. The chain joins TRBV11-3 to TRBJ2-7, with D possibly being TRBD2 (6 bases). Germline values: CDR1 SGHNT, CDR2 YENEEA. This CDR3 is 13 amino acids long. V shed 6 bases and J shed 3 bases, with 12 bases lying between them. Full variable domain (missing parts from reference TRBV11-3 and TRBJ2-7): EAGVVQSPRYKIIEKKQPVAFWCNPISGHNTLYWYLQNLGQGPELLIRYENEEAVDDSQLPKDRFSAERLKGVDSTLKIQPAELGDSAVYLCASSKAGSYEQYFGPGTRLTVT.

V is TRBV27 and J is TRBJ2-4; 10 bases match TRBD2. Germline V gene data show CDR1 as MNHEY and CDR2 as SMNVEV (reference sequence). V lost 3 bases to trimming and J lost 8 bases; unmatched junction nucleotides: 10. The CDR3 is 16 amino acids. The CDR3 nucleotides are TGTGCCAGCAGTTTGGCTAGCGGGAGATTGGGGGACATTCAGTACTTC. This gives the protein CASSLASGRLGDIQYF.

This clonotype was recorded at least ten times. The J gene is TRBJ2-3, the V gene TRBV5-1; TRBD1 agrees at 8 bases. This CDR3 spans 15 amino acids. Germline V gene sequence: CDR1 SGHRS, CDR2 YFSETQ. V was pared by 2 bases and J by 1 base, with 3 bases of the junction left unmatched. For the CDR3, the DNA is TGCGCCAGCAGCTTTCAGGGGGCCCGCACAGATACGCAGTATTTT. Protein product: CASSFQGARTDTQYF.

The chain is built from TRBV20-1 and TRBJ1-4; 7 nucleotides line up with TRBD1. V shed 3 bases, J shed 8 bases, and the junction held 9 bases outside the gene matches. CDR1 DFQATT and CDR2 SNEGSKA come from the germline V gene (reference sequence). The CDR3 runs 14 residues. The CDR3 is CSASPDRVWEKLFF. CDR3 sequence (DNA): TGCAGTGCTAGCCCTGACAGGGTCTGGGAAAAACTGTTTTTT.